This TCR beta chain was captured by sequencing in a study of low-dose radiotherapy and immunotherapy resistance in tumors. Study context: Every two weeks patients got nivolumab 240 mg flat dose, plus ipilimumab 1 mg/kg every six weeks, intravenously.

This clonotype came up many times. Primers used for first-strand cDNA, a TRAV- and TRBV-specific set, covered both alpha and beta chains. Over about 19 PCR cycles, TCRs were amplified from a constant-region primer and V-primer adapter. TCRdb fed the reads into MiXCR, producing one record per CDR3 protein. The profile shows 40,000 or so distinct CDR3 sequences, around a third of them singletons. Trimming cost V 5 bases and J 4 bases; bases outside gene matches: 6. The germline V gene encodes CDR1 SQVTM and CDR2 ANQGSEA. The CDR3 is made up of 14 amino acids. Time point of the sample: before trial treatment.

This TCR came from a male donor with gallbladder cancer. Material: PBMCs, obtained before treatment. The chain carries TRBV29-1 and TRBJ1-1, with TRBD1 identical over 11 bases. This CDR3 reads CSVLRDRGITEAFF. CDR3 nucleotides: TGCAGCGTTCTGCGGGACAGGGGGATCACTGAAGCTTTCTTT.